A single sample gave rise to the 20 T cell receptor beta chains below, sequenced in a study of OX40 agonist ivuxolimab in advanced cancers. Repertoires were generated with immunoSEQ multiplex PCR, while TCRdb's copy carries only in-frame clones and drops some. The data show 30,000 to 45,000 clones, with 74% seen just once and about 18% held by the top ten. The material was CD4+ or CD8+ T cells sorted from blood, obtained in a trial of the OX40 agonist ivuxolimab. These receptors all come from an adult with an advanced solid tumor such as melanoma, head and neck, liver or kidney cancer.

The chain has TRBV5-1 and TRBJ1-4; 9 nucleotides agree with TRBD1. Germline-derived CDR1 and CDR2 are SGHRS and YFSETQ. The CDR3 has 14 residues. J gave up 8 bases and V 3 bases, and 5 bases lay outside the gene matches. The CDR3 nucleotides are TGCGCCAGCAGCTCGGGACAGGGAGACGAAAAACTGTTTTTT. As protein: CASSSGQGDEKLFF.

The CDR3 region has the DNA TGTGCCAGCAACGAAGGGGGACAGAACTACGAGCAGTACTTC. Encoded protein: CASNEGGQNYEQYF. The chain couples TRBV2 to TRBJ2-5; the match to TRBD1 covers 7 bases. The DNA end is more similar to TRBJ2-7, so the J call may be wrong. The CDR3 loop spans 14 amino acids. The germline CDR1 and CDR2 sequences are SNHLY and FYNNEI.

The V call is TRBV15, the J call TRBJ1-2; 11 positions agree with TRBD1. Germline values: CDR1 LNHNV, CDR2 YYDKDF (reference sequence). The CDR3 has 16 residues. V shed 1 base and J 6 bases; nucleotides not matched to a gene: 7. The CDR3 DNA is TGTGCCACCAGCAGAGGCACGGACAGGGGGCATCATGGCTACACCTTC. It yields the protein CATSRGTDRGHHGYTF.

V gene TRBV15 combines with J gene TRBJ2-4; a weak D match, TRBD2 (6 bases). V was shortened by 6 bases and J by 0 bases, with 24 bases between the two germline ends. The germline gives CDR1 LNHNV, CDR2 YYDKDF (reference sequence). The CDR3 extends over 19 amino acids. The CDR3 bases are TGTGCCACCAGGCCTAGTAGTGGGTCGGGACTGCTAGCCAAAAACATTCAGTACTTC. The encoded protein is CATRPSSGSGLLAKNIQYF. Based on the CDR3 plus reference TRBV15 and TRBJ2-4, the full variable domain is DAMVIQNPRYQVTQFGKPVTLSCSQTLNHNVMYWYQQKSSQAPKLLFHYYDKDFNNEADTPDNFQSRRPNTSFCFLDIRSPGLGDTAMYLCATRPSSGSGLLAKNIQYFGAGTRLSVL.

As DNA, the CDR3 is TGTGCCACCGGATTGATCGACAGACCTAGCACAGATACGCAGTATTTT. Translating it yields CATGLIDRPSTDTQYF. V usage is TRBV2 and J usage is TRBJ2-3; TRBD1 might be the D (5 bases). There are 16 residues in the CDR3. V dropped 10 bases and J dropped 0 bases, with 20 bases sitting between them. CDR1 and CDR2 (germline): SNHLY, FYNNEI.

The rearrangement links TRBV5-6 to TRBJ1-2; the D is unclear. CDR1 SGHDT and CDR2 YYEEEE come from the germline V gene. Trimming took 4 bases from V and 6 from J, leaving 10 bases between them. The length of the CDR3 is 12 residues. The CDR3 DNA reads as TGTGCCAGCAGCGAGGGTTTACATGGCTACACCTTC. This encodes CASSEGLHGYTF.

This clone was recorded once. The conserved closing phenylalanine or tryptophan is absent in this CDR3, likely reflecting a read error. No DNA is shown, since the ends of the CDR3 on it are uncertain; the CDR3 is the one TCRdb lists. The rearrangement uses TRBV6-1 and TRBJ1-6; the table's TRBD1 call for D was not verified on the DNA. Germline CDR1 and CDR2: MNHNS and SASEGT. Inclusive of both ends, the CDR3 amounts to 9 amino acids. This CDR3 is CASRAGDRN.

The CDR3 region is CASSEAGQGAPLHF. The CDR3, as DNA: TGTGCCAGCAGTGAAGCGGGACAGGGGGCACCCCTCCACTTT. The J gene is TRBJ1-6, the V gene TRBV6-1; TRBD1 aligns across 11 bases. The CDR3 is made up of 14 amino acids. V was clipped by 0 bases and J by 11 bases; unmatched bases: 0. CDR1 MNHNS and CDR2 SASEGT come from the germline V gene.

This clone was seen a few times. The identical CDR3 is also encoded by other nucleotide sequences in the sample. The J gene is TRBJ1-2, the V gene TRBV7-2; D is undetermined. Germline V gene lookup returns CDR1 SGHTA and CDR2 FQGNSA. This CDR3 is 13 amino acids long. Trimming shortened V by 0 bases and J by 3 bases, and 5 bases separated the two germline ends. CDR3: CASSLAGYYGYTF. Here the CDR3 DNA reads TGTGCCAGCAGCTTAGCGGGGTACTATGGCTACACCTTC.

V is TRBV5-1 and J is TRBJ2-5, with D tentatively TRBD1 or TRBD2 (5 bases each). Germline V gene sequence: CDR1 SGHRS, CDR2 YFSETQ. Trimming took off 7 bases at V and 5 bases at J, with 18 bases between the two ends. The CDR3 contains 14 residues. The CDR3 nucleotides are TGCGCCAGCGAACGACAGAACTCGGGGGAGACCCAGTACTTC. Protein: CASERQNSGETQYF.

The V gene is TRBV9, the J gene TRBJ1-2; D is ambiguous. This CDR3 has 11 amino acids. CDR1 and CDR2 from the germline V gene are SGDLS and YYNGEE. CDR3 sequence reads: CAPGASYGYTF. Here the CDR3 DNA reads TGTGCTCCGGGTGCATCCTATGGCTACACCTTC.

The CDR3 sequence: CASSRPGEIEQFF. For the CDR3, the DNA is TGTGCCAGCAGTCGTCCTGGTGAGATTGAGCAGTTCTTC. V usage is TRBV5-5 and J usage is TRBJ2-1, with D hard to call. CDR1 is SGHKS, CDR2 YYEKEE, per germline (reference sequence). This CDR3 has 13 residues. The V and J ends lost 5 bases and 9 bases respectively, with 15 bases between them.

The rearrangement uses TRBV7-2 and TRBJ1-6, with TRBD1 matching over 7 bases. Germline CDR1 and CDR2: SGHTA and FQGNSA. This CDR3 is built from 12 residues. J lost 14 bases, V lost 2 bases, and 3 bases had no gene match. CDR3 DNA sequence: TGTGCCAGCAGCTTAAGGACAGGCACCCTCCACTTT. Protein product: CASSLRTGTLHF.

The chain employs TRBV5-6 and TRBJ2-4; D is ambiguous. Germline CDR1 is SGHDT and CDR2 is YYEEEE. Trimming shortened V by 4 bases and J by 0 bases, and 14 bases separated the two germline ends. The CDR3 has 16 amino acids. CDR3: CASSGWTDLAKNIQYF. The CDR3 nucleotides read TGTGCCAGCAGCGGCTGGACGGACCTAGCCAAAAACATTCAGTACTTC.

This chain links TRBV7-7 with TRBJ2-3, with TRBD2 matching over 7 bases. Germline CDR1 and CDR2: SSHAT and FNYEAQ (reference sequence). The junction had 5 bases not matched to a gene; V was cut back by 5 bases and J by 6 bases. The CDR3 extends over 13 amino acids. CDR3 DNA sequence: TGTGCCAGCAGCGGACTAGTCGGGGATACGCAGTATTTT. Residues: CASSGLVGDTQYF.

The chain has TRBV6-5 and TRBJ2-7; maybe TRBD2 (7 bases). CDR3 length equals 15 residues. Per germline, CDR1 MNHEY and CDR2 SVGAGI. Trimming removed 1 base at V and 3 bases at J, with 13 bases between. Here the CDR3 DNA reads TGTGCCAGCAGTTACTGGGCGGGGGCCCTCTACGAGCAGTACTTC. It specifies CASSYWAGALYEQYF.

The chain couples TRBV4-1 to TRBJ1-4, with a possible D match to TRBD1 (6 bases). This CDR3 is 13 amino acids long. Germline CDR1 is MGHRA and CDR2 is YSYEKL. V lost 4 bases and J lost 6, with 9 bases in between. The CDR3 region is CASSRRQDEKLFF. DNA for the CDR3: TGCGCCAGCAGCCGAAGACAGGATGAAAAACTGTTTTTT.

This clone was observed a few times. The chain joins TRBV9 to TRBJ1-2; perhaps TRBD1 as D (6 bases). Germline V CDR1 and CDR2: SGDLS, YYNGEE. CDR3 length equals 13 residues. Trimming left V 0 bases short and J 5 bases short, with 8 bases between. CDR3 sequence reads: CASSVGRGYGYTF. In DNA form, the CDR3 reads TGTGCCAGCAGCGTAGGTAGGGGGTATGGCTACACCTTC.

The chain uses TRBV4-2 and TRBJ1-1, with 7 bases that match TRBD1. The ends lost 0 bases at V and 5 bases at J; junction bases unmatched: 9. CDR1 LGHNA and CDR2 YNFKEQ come from the germline V gene. The CDR3 runs 16 residues. CDR3 amino acids: CASSQDWRQGETEAFF. CDR3 sequence (DNA): TGTGCCAGCAGCCAAGATTGGCGGCAGGGGGAGACTGAAGCTTTCTTT.

The CDR3: CASSFRVPTYEQYF. The CDR3 nucleotides are TGTGCCAGCAGTTTTCGGGTACCGACATACGAGCAGTACTTC. The gene calls are TRBV28 and TRBJ2-7; D is uncertain. This CDR3 spans 14 amino acids. V shed 3 bases and J shed 4 bases, with 13 bases lying between them. The germline CDR1 and CDR2 sequences are MDHEN and SYDVKM.